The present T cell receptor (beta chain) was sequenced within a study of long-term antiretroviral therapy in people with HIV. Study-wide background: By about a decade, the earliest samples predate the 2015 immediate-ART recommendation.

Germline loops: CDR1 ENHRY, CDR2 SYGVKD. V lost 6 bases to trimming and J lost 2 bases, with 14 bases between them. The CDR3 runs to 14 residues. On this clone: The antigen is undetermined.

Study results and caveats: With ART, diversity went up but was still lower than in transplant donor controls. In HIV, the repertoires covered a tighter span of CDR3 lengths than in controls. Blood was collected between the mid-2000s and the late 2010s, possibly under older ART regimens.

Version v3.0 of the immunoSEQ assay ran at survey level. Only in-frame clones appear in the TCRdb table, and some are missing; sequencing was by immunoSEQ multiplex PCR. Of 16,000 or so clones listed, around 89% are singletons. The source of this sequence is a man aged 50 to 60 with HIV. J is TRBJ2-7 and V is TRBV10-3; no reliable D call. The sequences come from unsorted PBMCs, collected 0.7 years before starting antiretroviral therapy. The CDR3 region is CAIRNTRSPYEQYF. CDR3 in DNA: TGTGCCATCAGGAACACCCGTAGTCCCTACGAGCAGTACTTC.